This record concerns one T cell receptor (beta chain) sequence. Its antigen is currently not known. It has no much larger one-base neighbor in the sample; base qualities were not kept. From cysteine to phenylalanine, the CDR3 is 13 amino acids long. Solely the CDR3 DNA is kept, with 39 bases framed from the first base. The germline V gene (reference sequence) sets CDR1 to SEHNR and CDR2 to FQNEAQ. Trimming takes 6 bases off V and 7 bases off J; junction bases not matched to a gene: 6. The cohort was made up of around 720 healthy bone marrow donors. At the time of sampling, all cohort members were nominally healthy, though unrecorded immune exposures were likely present. The donor tested CMV seronegative and was one of the 352 seronegative cohort members. Each donor provided a peripheral blood sample, and peripheral blood mononuclear cells were used for TCR beta sequencing. Genomic DNA was extracted from the blood cell samples with the Qiagen DNeasy Blood Extraction Kit.

The entry originates in a study of cytomegalovirus exposure and HLA in healthy donors listed by TCRdb under 2017. Regarding the complete study: According to an earlier analysis of several hundred of the donors, 150 million to 200 million T cells yielded approximately 120 million unique TCR beta sequences and 250 to 350 Gb of sequence data. An early release covering roughly 640 HLA-typed donors comprised approximately 300 gigabases of sequencing data and around 80 million unique TCR sequences. To study patterns of TCR occurrence, a later analysis re-analyzed previously published TCR beta repertoires from just over 650 donors and added high-resolution HLA genotyping. The study aimed to test whether cataloging public T cell receptors could reveal signatures of past pathogen exposure. Class I and class II HLA loci were covered by the typing at four-digit resolution. Every repertoire in the discovery cohort had been generated on one and the same sequencing platform. Besides the first cohort of about 730 subjects, a separate validation cohort made up of some 110 different subjects was used. An earlier analysis of 587 of the donors applied high-throughput TCR beta sequencing to assess whether each TCR beta V gene segment acted as functional or pseudogenic. Rather than using new phenotypic data, the later analysis identified candidate immune exposures from TCR beta sequences and from how often those sequences occurred across donors. Among the roughly 400 genotyped donors, approximately 81% belonged to the genetic ancestry cluster associated with self-reported Caucasian donors. A later genetic analysis used genome-wide SNP genotypes for about 65% of the roughly 700 donors, treating that subset as a discovery cohort. Four or five DR-DQ haplotypes were handled as single units for association and clustering, since linkage in the cohort was strong. On average, about 240,000 unique TCR beta nucleotide sequences were sequenced per donor among a few hundred genotyped donors of the cohort, with roughly 18% of those sequences being non-productive. The T cell repertoires of 700 or so subjects were profiled by immunosequencing and related to cytomegalovirus serostatus. Donor age, sex, ethnicity and CMV serostatus were compiled alongside the repertoire data. Typing coverage varied by locus: roughly 629-640 donors for A, B, C, DRB1 and DQB1; 522 for DQA1; around 610 for DPA1; 450 to 480 for DPB1. To predict cytomegalovirus infection status, the study combined high-throughput TCR immunosequencing, statistical association of individual TCRs with disease status, and machine learning.

Overall study results and their limits: Most TCR sequences were observed very rarely across donors, whereas some public TCRs were present in many individuals. An earlier analysis of 450 to 750 of the donors showed that most TCR beta V segments appeared in productive rearrangements either about 90% or about 30% of the time, which broadly matched IMGT annotations. A further reported finding was that TCR beta sequences accurately predicted the HLA-A and HLA-B alleles for most subjects in the first cohort. Specific HLA alleles were associated with roughly 16,000 TCR beta sequences at a false discovery rate of 0.05 in a later analysis. Some IMGT-functional V segments, including TRBV6-2 and TRBV6-3, could not be distinguished by the 87-base-pair reads and were therefore excluded. A few of the identified cytomegalovirus-associated TCR beta chains were confirmed in vitro to be specific for cytomegalovirus antigens. Linkage disequilibrium might explain the correlated functional status among segregating V segments, but an unknown experimental factor could not be ruled out. A later analysis found that HLA-associated TCR beta chains were more clonally expanded and had lower generation probabilities than equally common non-associated chains. It was suggested by the authors that the approach could potentially be generalized to other disease states and immunological phenotypes. According to a later analysis, most CMV-associated TCR beta chains appeared to be HLA-restricted, and the HLA associations seemed to be driven largely by CMV exposure. The only immune exposure information available for the cohort was CMV serostatus. Strong co-occurrence of HLA alleles, especially DR and DQ, made assigning TCR associations to individual alleles difficult. In the study, 150 to 200 TCR beta chains were listed as associated with cytomegalovirus. The sequencing pipeline was judged likely to have produced a cluster of highly shared sequence variants as a technical artifact. In a later genetic analysis, fewer N-insertions in productive TCRs were reported among donors in an Asian-associated ancestry cluster than the approximately 670-donor mean. Several of the top co-occurrence clusters appeared to be linked to parvovirus B19, influenza, CMV and Epstein-Barr virus, according to a later analysis. Because some donors lacked HLA typing at each locus, the association tests relied only on the typed subset. V-gene and J-gene trimming of TCR beta chains was associated with a missense DCLRE1C variant in a later genetic analysis, and the association was replicated in an independent cohort. In both the original and validation cohorts, the classifier was reported to diagnose cytomegalovirus status with high specificity and sensitivity. The earlier analysis of almost 600 of the donors excluded 15 to 20 rarely observed V segments, including chromosome 9 orphons, because counts were too low. In this cohort, only TCR beta chains were sequenced, and detectable features were limited by the absence of alpha or paired-chain data. A later analysis found that TCR association rates varied across HLA loci, with DRB1 alleles showing the most associated TCRs and HLA-C alleles the fewest. The presence/absence analyses assumed that sequencing depth was roughly uniform across donors, and that assumption may not be true.

The library was obtained by the immunoSEQ multiplex PCR assay. The multiplex PCR relied on a mix of 60 forward primers for TCR Vbeta segments and 13 reverse primers for TCR Jbeta segments. The CDR3 region of rearranged TCR beta genes was amplified from genomic DNA with a multiplex PCR assay. On the Illumina HiSeq System, the amplified TCR beta libraries were sequenced as 87-base-pair reads. As for the authors' bioinformatics: A later analysis counted about 80 million unique TCR beta chains across the roughly 700 repertoires, and around 12 million of these chains were shared by at least two donors. Raw reads were error-corrected and collapsed into unique sequences by a nearest-neighbor algorithm in which closely related sequences were merged to remove PCR and sequencing errors. To assign V, D and J gene segments, CDR3 sequences were aligned to IMGT reference sequences. For a sequence to be retained, a match of at least six nucleotides was required to both a V gene segment and a J gene segment. A rearrangement counted as productive if the CDR3 had no stop codons and remained in frame with V and J, and every other rearrangement counted as non-productive. Following IMGT convention, CDR3 was defined as the stretch from the second conserved V-encoded cysteine to the conserved J-encoded phenylalanine. Sequences without an unambiguous match to a single V gene segment were excluded from the earlier analysis of several hundred of the donors. An earlier analysis of some 610 of the donors called V segments functional above 56.7% productive rearrangements and segregating when the between-donor standard deviation exceeded 5%. A statistical classification framework was built for diagnosing cytomegalovirus status from the catalog of TCR beta chain sequences. A later analysis assigned V and J genes by comparing TCR nucleotide sequences with IMGT/GENE-DB human TR gene sequences. Using the TCRdist pipeline, a later analysis assigned CDR3 sequences along with most-parsimonious VDJ recombination scenarios. In a later analysis, every TCR beta chain was defined by the combination of its CDR3 amino acid sequence and its V-gene family, and reads without a unique V-gene family were dropped. As a way to deal with suspected cross-contamination and a sequencing artifact, a later analysis dropped roughly 620 nucleotide sequences that were highly shared and had low generation probability. For each public chain, a later analysis derived a clonal expansion index from normalized ranks of inferred template counts within each repertoire. Generation probabilities in a later analysis came from a VDJ recombination model fitted to out-of-frame rearrangements, and those results were checked against IGoR. A later analysis scored TCR-TCR, TCR-HLA and TCR-CMV co-occurrence with hypergeometric tests, applying a repertoire-size bias correction to TCR pairs. False discovery rates were estimated in a later analysis by permuting HLA or CMV assignments 20 times. In a later analysis, co-occurring TCRs were grouped using DBSCAN, with TCRdist sequence similarity added in when clustering inside HLA-allele-positive subsets. Co-occurrence clustering excluded repertoires with fewer than 30,000 or more than 120,000 public chains, plus five with anomalous nucleotide sharing. As stored in TCRdb, this immuneACCESS dataset retains in-frame rearrangements with V and J assigned. A fraction of the clones does not appear; measured against another copy, unresolved V genes explain less than half of the discrepancy, and the remainder lacks a known reason. V, J and clone size are those of that table, while D and trimming were read from the DNA. The sample includes about 92,000 clones, with 69% observed a single time. The ten largest make up 2.5% to 3% of the sample.

Here the chain combines TRBV7-9 and TRBJ1-1, and 9 bases in between align with TRBD1. The sample comprised PBMCs. The receptor comes from a man between 50 and 59 years old in good health and CMV-seronegative. The CDR3 region has the sequence CASSSQGAIEAFF. The DNA reads as follows: TGTGCCAGCAGTTCACAGGGGGCTATTGAAGCTTTCTTT.